The 15 T cell receptor beta chains presented below share a single source sample, sequenced in a study of vaccination effects on CD4 cells after COVID-19. These TCRs are of unknown antigen specificity. Subsequent to a culture period of around 10 days, CD4+ T cells were isolated. BNT162b2 vaccine or mRNA-1273 vaccine was given to participants in two doses. Assay: immunoSEQ multiplex PCR; the TCRdb copy retains only in-frame clones and omits some. The sample shows fewer than 75,000 clones, under 85% of them seen only once. Sequenced material: CD4+ T cells from PBMCs cultured without peptide, taken after COVID-19 vaccination. The source of these receptors is a human donor who received a COVID-19 vaccine.

This clone occurred once. The gene calls are TRBV7-9 and TRBJ1-3; D uncertain. Looked up from germline, CDR1 is SEHNR and CDR2 is FQNEAQ (reference sequence). CDR3 length: 16 residues. V was pared by 1 base and J by 0 bases, with 10 bases between. The CDR3 protein is CASSLGSLSSGNTIYF. In DNA form, the CDR3 reads TGTGCCAGCAGCTTAGGCAGCCTGAGCTCTGGAAACACCATATATTTT.

The chain recombines TRBV2 with TRBJ1-2; D ambiguous. V was shortened by 6 bases and J by 3 bases, with 11 bases between the two germline ends. Looked up from germline, CDR1 is SNHLY and CDR2 is FYNNEI. The CDR3 extends over 13 amino acids. The CDR3 coding sequence is TGTGCCAGCAGCGAAATATCATACTATGGCTACACCTTC. Encoded protein: CASSEISYYGYTF.

The chain is built from TRBV11-2 and TRBJ2-6; D call uncertain. V was cut by 1 base and J by 0 bases, with 4 bases left in between. The CDR3 spans 15 residues. Germline CDR1 is SGHAT and CDR2 is FQNNGV. CDR3: CASSLAPSGANVLTF. The CDR3 DNA reads as TGTGCCAGCAGCTTAGCCCCCTCTGGGGCCAACGTCCTGACTTTC.

In this sample, this clone turned up a few times. The chain joins TRBV19 to TRBJ2-1; the match to TRBD2 covers 10 bases. Germline CDR1 LNHDA, CDR2 SQIVND (reference sequence). The CDR3 sequence is 17 residues long. Trimming at V came to 6 bases and at J to 0 bases, leaving 8 bases not matched to a gene. The DNA for the CDR3 is TGTGCCAGTAGAGAAACTAGCGGGATAGGCTCCTACAATGAGCAGTTCTTC. As protein: CASRETSGIGSYNEQFF.

This clone has more than one count but fewer than ten. CDR3 residues: CASSFGRVDYGYTF. The CDR3 nucleotides read TGTGCCAGCAGCTTCGGAAGGGTGGACTATGGCTACACCTTC. This sequence joins TRBV7-8 and TRBJ1-2; D unclear. The germline V gene encodes CDR1 SGHVS and CDR2 FQNEAQ. The CDR3 runs 14 residues. V shed 3 bases and J shed 3 bases, with 11 bases lying between them.

The chain joins TRBV12-3 or TRBV12-4 to TRBJ1-5; maybe TRBD1 (6 bases). The CDR3 length is 13 residues. The ends were cut back, 3 bases at V and 7 bases at J, with 10 bases in the middle. CDR3 DNA: TGTGCCAGCAGTTTGGCCCAGGGGCAGCCCCAGCATTTT. Its translation: CASSLAQGQPQHF.

This clone was recorded a few times. The chain carries TRBV7-2 and TRBJ1-1, with 10 bases lining up with TRBD1. This CDR3 contains 15 residues. V lost 5 bases and J lost 1; bases outside the gene matches: 4. Germline V gene data show CDR1 as SGHTA and CDR2 as FQGNSA. CDR3 bases: TGTGCCAGCAGCAGGGACAGGGGCGGGAACACTGAAGCTTTCTTT. Translated, it gives CASSRDRGGNTEAFF.

This clone was counted only a few times. This chain uses TRBV10-3 with TRBJ1-5; possibly TRBD1 for D (6 bases). In germline, CDR1 is ENHRY, CDR2 SYGVKD. V was shortened by 4 bases and J by 5 bases, with 9 bases between the two germline ends. The CDR3 is 13 residues long. For the CDR3, the DNA is TGTGCCATCAGTGGATCAGGGGATCAGCCCCAGCATTTT. It translates to CAISGSGDQPQHF.

V gene TRBV5-1 combines with J gene TRBJ1-1, with D possibly being TRBD1 (6 bases). Trimming removed 4 bases from V and 2 bases from J, with 15 bases in between. Germline V gene sequence: CDR1 SGHRS, CDR2 YFSETQ. The CDR3 is 15 residues long. CDR3 amino acids: CASSPGALGNTEAFF. The CDR3, as DNA: TGCGCCAGCAGCCCGGGGGCACTGGGCAACACTGAAGCTTTCTTT.

This rearrangement joins TRBV7-9 to TRBJ2-7, with D unclear. Germline V gives CDR1 SEHNR, CDR2 FQNEAQ (reference sequence). The CDR3 spans 16 residues. V was cut by 1 base and J by 2 bases, with 15 bases left in between. CDR3 amino acids: CASSLVAWAAPYEQYF. The CDR3 DNA reads as TGTGCCAGCAGCTTAGTGGCATGGGCCGCCCCCTACGAGCAGTACTTC.

The J gene is TRBJ2-1, the V gene TRBV19, with TRBD1 matching 9 bases. The ends lost 2 bases at V and 8 bases at J; junction bases unmatched: 16. In germline, CDR1 is LNHDA, CDR2 SQIVND (reference sequence). This CDR3 region has 18 residues. CDR3 region: CASSIRNIRQGVRDEQFF. The CDR3 bases are TGTGCCAGTAGTATACGAAATATAAGACAGGGGGTAAGGGATGAGCAGTTCTTC.

The V gene is TRBV6-2 or TRBV6-3, the J gene TRBJ2-4; possible D gene TRBD2, 7 bases. Germline values: CDR1 MNHEY, CDR2 SVGEGT. The CDR3 sequence is 16 residues long. Between the trimmed V and J ends, which lost 0 bases and 3 bases, there was a span of 12 bases. The CDR3 DNA sequence: TGTGCCAGCAGTTACTCGGGGGGGGGCGTCAAAAACATTCAGTACTTC. This translates into CASSYSGGGVKNIQYF.

The genes are TRBV4-2 and TRBJ2-2; maybe TRBD1 (6 bases). The CDR3 is 16 amino acids. Germline CDR1 is LGHNA and CDR2 is YNFKEQ. Trimming took off 4 bases at V and 7 bases at J, with 19 bases between the two ends. In DNA form, the CDR3 reads TGTGCCAGCAGCCCGAAGTTACAGGGACCGGGCGGGGAGCTGTTTTTT. This codes for CASSPKLQGPGGELFF.

This clone appeared a few times. V and J are TRBV7-2 and TRBJ1-4; a weak D match, TRBD1 (6 bases). The CDR3 spans 15 residues. The V end was cut by 1 base, the J end by 4 bases, with 10 bases between. Per germline, CDR1 SGHTA and CDR2 FQGNSA. The CDR3 sequence: CASSLVAGDNEKLFF. CDR3 sequence (DNA): TGTGCCAGCAGCTTAGTAGCAGGGGATAATGAAAAACTGTTTTTT.

This clone has just a few counts. This chain links TRBV5-1 with TRBJ2-2, with D hard to call. V was clipped by 4 bases and J by 2 bases, with 15 bases between them. The CDR3 contains 16 residues. Looked up from germline, CDR1 is SGHRS and CDR2 is YFSETQ. The CDR3 spells CASSPRPGINTGELFF. CDR3 sequence (DNA): TGCGCCAGCAGCCCTCGTCCAGGAATAAACACCGGGGAGCTGTTTTTT. The full variable domain, with the rest looked up from reference TRBV5-1 and TRBJ2-2, is KAGVTQTPRYLIKTRGQQVTLSCSPISGHRSVSWYQQTPGQGLQFLFEYFSETQRNKGNFPGRFSGRQFSNSRSEMNVSTLELGDSALYLCASSPRPGINTGELFFGEGSRLTVL.